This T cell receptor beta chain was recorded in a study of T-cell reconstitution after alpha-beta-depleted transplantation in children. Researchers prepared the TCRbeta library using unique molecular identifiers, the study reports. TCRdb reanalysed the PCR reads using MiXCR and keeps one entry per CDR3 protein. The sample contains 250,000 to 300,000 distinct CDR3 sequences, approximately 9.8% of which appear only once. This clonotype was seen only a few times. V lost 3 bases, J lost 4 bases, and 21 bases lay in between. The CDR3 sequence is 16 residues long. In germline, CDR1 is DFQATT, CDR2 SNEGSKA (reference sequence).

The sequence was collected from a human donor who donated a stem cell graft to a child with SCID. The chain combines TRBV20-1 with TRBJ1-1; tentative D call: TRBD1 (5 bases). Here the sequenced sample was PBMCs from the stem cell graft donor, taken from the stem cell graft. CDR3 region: CSASPQGVLRATEAFF. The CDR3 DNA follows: TGCAGTGCTAGTCCTCAGGGAGTGTTGCGGGCCACTGAAGCTTTCTTT.